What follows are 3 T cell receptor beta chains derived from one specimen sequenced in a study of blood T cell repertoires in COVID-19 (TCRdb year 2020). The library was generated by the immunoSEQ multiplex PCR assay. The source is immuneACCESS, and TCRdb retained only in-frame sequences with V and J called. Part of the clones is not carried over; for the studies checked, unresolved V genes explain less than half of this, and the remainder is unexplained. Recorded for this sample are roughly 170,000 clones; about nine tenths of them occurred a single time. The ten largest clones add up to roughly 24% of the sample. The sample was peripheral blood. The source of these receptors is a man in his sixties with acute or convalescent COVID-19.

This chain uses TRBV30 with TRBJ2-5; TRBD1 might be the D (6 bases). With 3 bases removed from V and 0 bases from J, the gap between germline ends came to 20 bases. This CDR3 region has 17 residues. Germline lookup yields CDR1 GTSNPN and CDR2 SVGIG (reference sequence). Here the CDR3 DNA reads TGTGCCTGGAGCGGAAACCCGGGACATAAGTACCAAGAGACCCAGTACTTC. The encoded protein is CAWSGNPGHKYQETQYF.

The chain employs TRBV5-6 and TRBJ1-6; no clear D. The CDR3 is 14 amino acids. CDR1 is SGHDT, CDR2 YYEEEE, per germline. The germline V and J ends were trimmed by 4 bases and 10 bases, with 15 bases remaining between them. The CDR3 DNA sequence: TGTGCCAGCAGCAGGTGGCGGGTCGGGTCACCCCTCCACTTT. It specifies CASSRWRVGSPLHF.

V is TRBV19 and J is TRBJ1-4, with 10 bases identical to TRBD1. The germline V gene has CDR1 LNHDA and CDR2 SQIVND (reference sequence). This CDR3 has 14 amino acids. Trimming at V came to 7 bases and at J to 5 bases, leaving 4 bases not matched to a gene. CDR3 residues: CASKKGQGNEKLFF. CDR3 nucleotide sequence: TGTGCCAGTAAGAAGGGACAGGGGAATGAAAAACTGTTTTTT. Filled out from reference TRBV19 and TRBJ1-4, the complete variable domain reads DGGITQSPKYLFRKEGQNVTLSCEQNLNHDAMYWYRQDPGQGLRLIYYSQIVNDFQKGDIAEGYSVSREKKESFPLTVTSAQKNPTAFYLCASKKGQGNEKLFFGSGTQLSVL.